This T cell receptor beta chain was obtained from a study of CD8+ T cells in alopecia areata. Study-level points and caveats: During tofacitinib treatment, many expanded lesional clones remained in scalp and blood. A single nonresponder leaves the baseline CD8+ expansion link to response uncertain.

Comments on this clone: Antigen specificity is unknown.

The CDR3 has 15 residues. Trimming cost V 4 bases and J 3 bases, with 13 bases left between them. Germline V gene lookup returns CDR1 SNHLY and CDR2 FYNNEI. RNA was extracted and reverse transcribed into cDNA as the sequencing template. TCRdb's copy holds only in-frame clones and misses some; the assay was immunoSEQ multiplex PCR. Of fewer than 150,000 clones listed, approximately 52% are singletons. Noted treatment: oral pan-JAK inhibitor, 5-10 mg twice daily. The researchers isolated CD4+ and CD8+ T cells from PBMCs by sorting. This sequence was found in a human donor with alopecia areata. The genes are TRBV2 and TRBJ1-5; maybe TRBD1 (6 bases). Specimen: CD8+ T cells sorted from blood, collected at week 4, from a patient treated with tofacitinib. CDR3 nucleotides: TGTGCCAGCAGTGTAAAGGGGGACCCCAATCAGCCCCAGCATTTT. This encodes CASSVKGDPNQPQHF.